These 3 T cell receptor beta chains were all obtained from the same sample, sequenced in a study of blood T cell repertoires in COVID-19 (dated by TCRdb to about 2020). Libraries were constructed by the immunoSEQ multiplex PCR assay. TCRdb retrieved this table from immuneACCESS and kept in-frame rearrangements only. Not all clones are present; in checked studies, unresolved V genes account for under half, and no reason is known for the remainder. This sample holds tens of thousands of clones; about nine tenths were observed only once. The ten biggest clones cover roughly 9.7% of the sample. Material: peripheral blood. These receptors all stem from a human donor in a cohort sampled during active COVID-19.

V and J are TRBV7-9 and TRBJ2-1; 10 nucleotides match TRBD2. V trimming: 5 bases; J trimming: 7 bases; junction bases outside the gene matches: 8. This CDR3 spans 15 amino acids. In germline, CDR1 is SEHNR, CDR2 FQNEAQ (reference sequence). CDR3 sequence (DNA): TGTGCCAGCAGCCCAGTAGCGGGAGGTGAAAATGAGCAGTTCTTC. This gives the protein CASSPVAGGENEQFF.

In this sample, this clone turned up once. The chain couples TRBV18 to TRBJ2-3, with 8 bases that match TRBD2. The ends lost 5 bases at V and 6 bases at J; junction bases unmatched: 7. Germline values: CDR1 KGHSH, CDR2 LQKENI. The CDR3 sequence is 14 residues long. CDR3 sequence reads: CASSESSGTDTQYF. As DNA, the CDR3 is TGTGCCAGCTCAGAGAGTAGCGGGACCGATACGCAGTATTTT.

The chain couples TRBV14 to TRBJ2-5; D remains unclear. Germline assignment: CDR1 SGHDN and CDR2 FVKESK. Between the trimmed V and J ends, which lost 1 base and 5 bases, there was a span of 11 bases. This CDR3 has 14 amino acids. CDR3 DNA sequence: TGTGCCAGCAGCCAAGGGCTTCCCCCGGAGACCCAGTACTTC. Its protein is CASSQGLPPETQYF.